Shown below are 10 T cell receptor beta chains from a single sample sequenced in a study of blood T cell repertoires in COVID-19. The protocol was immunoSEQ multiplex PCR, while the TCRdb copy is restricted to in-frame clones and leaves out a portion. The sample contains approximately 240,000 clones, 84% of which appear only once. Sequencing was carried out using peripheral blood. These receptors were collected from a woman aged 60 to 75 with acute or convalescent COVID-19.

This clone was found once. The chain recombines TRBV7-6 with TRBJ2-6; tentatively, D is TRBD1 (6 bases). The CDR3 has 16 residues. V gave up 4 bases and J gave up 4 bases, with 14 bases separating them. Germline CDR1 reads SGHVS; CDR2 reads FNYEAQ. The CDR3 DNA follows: TGTGCCAGCAGCTATACACAGGGAAGAGGGGCCAACGTCCTGACTTTC. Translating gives CASSYTQGRGANVLTF.

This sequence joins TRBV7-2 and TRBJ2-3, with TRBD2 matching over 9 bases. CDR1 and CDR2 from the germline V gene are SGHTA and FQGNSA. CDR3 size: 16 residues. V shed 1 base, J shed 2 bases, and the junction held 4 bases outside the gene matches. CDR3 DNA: TGTGCCAGCAGCTTAGTTAGCGGGGGAGCCACAGATACGCAGTATTTT. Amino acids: CASSLVSGGATDTQYF.

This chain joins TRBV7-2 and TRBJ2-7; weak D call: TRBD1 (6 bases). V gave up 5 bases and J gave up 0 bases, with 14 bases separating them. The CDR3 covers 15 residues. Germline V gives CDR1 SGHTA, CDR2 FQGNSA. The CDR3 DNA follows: TGTGCCAGCAGCCCTGTACAGGGCCGCTCCTACGAGCAGTACTTC. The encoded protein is CASSPVQGRSYEQYF. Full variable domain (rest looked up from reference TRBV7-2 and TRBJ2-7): GAGVSQSPSNKVTEKGKDVELRCDPISGHTALYWYRQSLGQGLEFLIYFQGNSAPDKSGLPSDRFSAERTGGSVSTLTIQRTQQEDSAVYLCASSPVQGRSYEQYFGPGTRLTVT.

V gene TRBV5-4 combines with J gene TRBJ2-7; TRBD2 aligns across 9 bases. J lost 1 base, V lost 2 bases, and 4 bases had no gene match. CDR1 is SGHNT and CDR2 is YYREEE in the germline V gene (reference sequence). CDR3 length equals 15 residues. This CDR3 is CASSLSSGASYEQYF. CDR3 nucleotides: TGTGCCAGCAGCTTATCTAGCGGGGCTTCCTACGAGCAGTACTTC.

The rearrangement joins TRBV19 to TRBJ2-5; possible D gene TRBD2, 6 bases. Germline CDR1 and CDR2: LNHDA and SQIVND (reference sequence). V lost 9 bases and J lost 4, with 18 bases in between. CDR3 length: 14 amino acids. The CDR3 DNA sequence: TGTGCCAGCCGGCGGTGGGGGGATGGAGAGACCCAGTACTTC. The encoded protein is CASRRWGDGETQYF.

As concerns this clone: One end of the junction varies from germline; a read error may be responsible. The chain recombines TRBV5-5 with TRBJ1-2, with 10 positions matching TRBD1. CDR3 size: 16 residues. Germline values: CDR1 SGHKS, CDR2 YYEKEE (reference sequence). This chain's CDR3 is CASSLDRGIGNYGYTF. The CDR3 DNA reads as TGTGCCAGCAGTTTGGACAGGGGGATTGGTAACTATGGCTACACCTTC.

In DNA, the CDR3 is TGTGCCAGCTCACTATCCCAGTCTAGCCACGAGCAGTACTTC. Encoded protein: CASSLSQSSHEQYF. The chain carries TRBV18 and TRBJ2-7; the D gene is possibly TRBD2 (5 bases). V shed 4 bases and J shed 5 bases, with 15 bases lying between them. The CDR3 runs 14 residues. The germline CDR1 and CDR2 sequences are KGHSH and LQKENI.

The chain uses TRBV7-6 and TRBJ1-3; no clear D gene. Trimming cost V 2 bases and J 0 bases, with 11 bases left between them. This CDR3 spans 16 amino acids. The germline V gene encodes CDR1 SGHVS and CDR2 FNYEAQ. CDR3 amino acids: CASSLSAGDSGNTIYF. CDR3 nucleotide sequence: TGTGCCAGCAGCTTAAGCGCGGGAGACTCTGGAAACACCATATATTTT.

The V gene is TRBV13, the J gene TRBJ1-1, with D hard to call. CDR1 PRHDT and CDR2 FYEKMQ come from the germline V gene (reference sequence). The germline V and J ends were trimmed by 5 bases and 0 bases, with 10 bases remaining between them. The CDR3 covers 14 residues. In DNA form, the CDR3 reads TGTGCCAGCAGCCCCCGATCGGTGAACACTGAAGCTTTCTTT. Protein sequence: CASSPRSVNTEAFF. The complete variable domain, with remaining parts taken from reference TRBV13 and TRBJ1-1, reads AAGVIQSPRHLIKEKRETATLKCYPIPRHDTVYWYQQGPGQDPQFLISFYEKMQSDKGSIPDRFSAQQFSDYHSELNMSSLELGDSALYFCASSPRSVNTEAFFGQGTRLTVV.

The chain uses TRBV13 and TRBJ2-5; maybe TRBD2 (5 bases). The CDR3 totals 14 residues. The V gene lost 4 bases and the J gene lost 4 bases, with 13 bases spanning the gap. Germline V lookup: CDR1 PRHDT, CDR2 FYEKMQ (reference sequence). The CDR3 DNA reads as TGTGCCAGCAGCTCCTCGGTAGGAGGAGAGACCCAGTACTTC. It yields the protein CASSSSVGGETQYF.